Reported below is one T cell receptor beta chain. Its antigen is currently unknown. CDR3 length: 16 residues. V was pared by 2 bases and J by 4 bases, with 7 bases of the junction left unmatched. CDR1 is MNHEY and CDR2 is SVGAGI in the germline V gene. The data belong to a study of cytomegalovirus exposure and HLA in healthy donors. Study at large: As an earlier analysis found, roughly 180 million T cells yielded over 95 million unique TCR beta sequences. The study's findings and limits: With later analysis, a missense DCLRE1C variant became linked to TCR beta V- and J-gene trimming. Most TCR sequences were uncommon, yet certain public TCRs appeared in many donors.

PCR was performed using 60 Vbeta and 13 Jbeta primers. Original processing methods: In a later analysis, of 79 million or so unique beta chains, about 10 million appeared in at least two donors. Assay: immunoSEQ multiplex PCR; the TCRdb copy retains only in-frame clones and omits some. Clone size and V and J calls were adopted from that table, with D and trimming inferred from the DNA. The sample yields 35,000 to 50,000 clones, of which the top ten take up 7.5% to 9%. The chain recombines TRBV6-5 with TRBJ2-1; 8 nucleotides agree with TRBD2. The sequencing sample was made of PBMCs. This TCR came from a male donor in good health and CMV-seronegative. The CDR3 here is CASSYPPGGLYNEQFF. In nucleotides, the CDR3 is TGTGCCAGCAGTTACCCTCCGGGAGGGCTTTACAATGAGCAGTTCTTC.